Sequencing of this TCR beta chain was carried out in a study of blood T cell repertoires in COVID-19 (TCRdb year 2020). For the wider study: Samples covering the acute and convalescent phases of COVID-19 were provided by collaborators in the United States, Italy and Spain. The prospective study material was composed of cDNA or gDNA derived from T cells, B-cell-depleted T cells, or PBMCs. The dataset comprised deeply sampled blood TCRbeta repertoires from subjects exposed to, actively infected with, or recovered from COVID-19. The repertoires were made available in a free public database intended to serve as a resource for research on the immune response to SARS-CoV-2. The samples were drawn from two sources: the first 160 participants of the ongoing ImmuneRACE study, and fewer than 1,500 subjects contributed by 6 global collaborators. Sample metadata almost always included a de-identified subject ID, COVID-19 status, age in years and sex. Where HLA class I and class II types were available, the types were taken from metadata supplied by the sample provider, not from assay-based typing. What the research found in general, with its limitations: The quantity of clinical and demographic metadata differed by source and by participant and was supplied without curation.

To note about this clone: No cognate antigen has been identified for it. No base quality values were provided; no much bigger clone lies one nucleotide off.

The collaborating institutions used their own protocols to collect whole blood in K2EDTA tubes. For TCRbeta analysis, collaborator samples were shipped as frozen whole blood, as isolated PBMCs, or as DNA extracted from either sample type. TCRbeta CDR3 regions were amplified from genomic DNA by means of the immunoSEQ Assay, a bias-controlled multiplex PCR. The authors' analysis ran thus. Nucleated cell counts per sample were estimated from amplification of reference gene primers within the assay. Sequence reads were collapsed and filtered to measure the absolute abundance of every unique TCRbeta CDR3 rearrangement. For each sample, productive Simpson clonality was calculated by taking the square root of Simpson's diversity index across productive rearrangements. TCRdb re-hosts the immuneACCESS table, in-frame sequences only. Its copies lack some clones; in the studies checked, an unresolved V gene accounts for under half of them, and the cause for the rest is not known. V, J and clone size were drawn from that table, and D and trimming were deduced from the DNA. This sample has tens of thousands of clones in its table, and 75% of those were observed once. The ten largest account for roughly 4% of the sample.

The sample taken for sequencing was peripheral blood. This sequence was found in a woman aged 50 to 65 with acute or convalescent COVID-19.

The nucleotide sequence is given as TGTGCCAGTAGCACTACAGGGGGGGGTCAGCCCCAGCATTTT. Translated, it gives CASSTTGGGQPQHF. The chain uses TRBV19 and TRBJ1-5; TRBD1 lines up with 8 middle nucleotides. From a lookup of the germline V gene (reference sequence), CDR1 and CDR2 are LNHDA and SQIVND. V trim: 6 bases; J trim: 6 bases; unmatched bases: 7. The CDR3 has 14 amino acids, counting the end cysteine and phenylalanine. The DNA shown is the 42-base CDR3, in frame from base 1.